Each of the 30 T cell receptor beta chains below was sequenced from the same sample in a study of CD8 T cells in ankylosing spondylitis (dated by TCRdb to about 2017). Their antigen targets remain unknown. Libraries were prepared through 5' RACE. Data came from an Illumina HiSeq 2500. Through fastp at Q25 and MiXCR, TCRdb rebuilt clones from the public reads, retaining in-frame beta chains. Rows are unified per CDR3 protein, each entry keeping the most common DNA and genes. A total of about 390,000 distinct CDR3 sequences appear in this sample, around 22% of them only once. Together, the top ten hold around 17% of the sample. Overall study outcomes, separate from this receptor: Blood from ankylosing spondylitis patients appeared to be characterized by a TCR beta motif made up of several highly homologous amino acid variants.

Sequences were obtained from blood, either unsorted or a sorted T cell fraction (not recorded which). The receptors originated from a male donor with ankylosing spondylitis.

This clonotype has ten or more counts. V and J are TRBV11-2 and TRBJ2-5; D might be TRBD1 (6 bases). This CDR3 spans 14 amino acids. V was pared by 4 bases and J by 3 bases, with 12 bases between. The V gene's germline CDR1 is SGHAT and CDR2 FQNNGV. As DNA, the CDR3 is TGTGCCAGCAGCTCGAACAGGGTAGAAGAGACCCAGTACTTC. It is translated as CASSSNRVEETQYF.

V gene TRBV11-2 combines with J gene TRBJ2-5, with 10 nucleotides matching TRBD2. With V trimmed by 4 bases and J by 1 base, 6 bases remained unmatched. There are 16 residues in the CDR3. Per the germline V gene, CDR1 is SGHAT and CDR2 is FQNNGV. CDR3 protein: CASSSRLAGSQETQYF. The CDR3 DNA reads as TGTGCCAGCAGCTCCCGACTAGCGGGTAGCCAAGAGACCCAGTACTTC.

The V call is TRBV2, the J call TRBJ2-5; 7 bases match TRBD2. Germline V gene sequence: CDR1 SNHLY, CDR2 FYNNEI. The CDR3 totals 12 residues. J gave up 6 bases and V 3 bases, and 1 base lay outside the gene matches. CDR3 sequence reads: CASSETSQTQYF. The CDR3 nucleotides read TGTGCCAGCAGTGAGACTAGCCAGACCCAGTACTTC.

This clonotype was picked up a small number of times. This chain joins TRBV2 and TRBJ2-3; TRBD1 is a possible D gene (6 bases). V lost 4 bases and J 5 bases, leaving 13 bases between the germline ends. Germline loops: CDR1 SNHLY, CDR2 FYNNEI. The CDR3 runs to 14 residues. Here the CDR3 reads CASSGNRVRDTQYF. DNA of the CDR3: TGTGCCAGCAGTGGTAACAGGGTGAGAGATACGCAGTATTTT.

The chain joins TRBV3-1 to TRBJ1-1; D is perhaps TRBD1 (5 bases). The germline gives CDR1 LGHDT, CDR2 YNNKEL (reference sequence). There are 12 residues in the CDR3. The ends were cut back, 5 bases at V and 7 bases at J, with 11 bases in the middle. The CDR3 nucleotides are TGTGCCAGCAGCGACCGGGACCTTGAAGCTTTCTTT. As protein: CASSDRDLEAFF.

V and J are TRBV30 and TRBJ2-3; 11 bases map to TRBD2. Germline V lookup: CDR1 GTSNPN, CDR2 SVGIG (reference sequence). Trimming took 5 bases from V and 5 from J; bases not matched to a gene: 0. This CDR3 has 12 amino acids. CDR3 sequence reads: CAWGLAGDTQYF. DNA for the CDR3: TGTGCCTGGGGACTAGCGGGAGATACGCAGTATTTT.

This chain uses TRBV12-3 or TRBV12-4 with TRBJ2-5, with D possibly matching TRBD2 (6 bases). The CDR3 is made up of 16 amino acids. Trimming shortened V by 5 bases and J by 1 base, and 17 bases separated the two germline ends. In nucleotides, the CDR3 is TGTGCCAGCAGTACCGTGGTGGGAGGAAGCCAAGAGACCCAGTACTTC. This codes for CASSTVVGGSQETQYF.

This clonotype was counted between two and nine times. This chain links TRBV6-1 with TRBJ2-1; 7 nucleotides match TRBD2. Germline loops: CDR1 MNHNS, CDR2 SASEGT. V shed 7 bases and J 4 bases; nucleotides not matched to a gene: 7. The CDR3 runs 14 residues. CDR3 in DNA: TGTGCCAGCACCAAGCGGGAACCTTACAATGAGCAGTTCTTC. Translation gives CASTKREPYNEQFF.

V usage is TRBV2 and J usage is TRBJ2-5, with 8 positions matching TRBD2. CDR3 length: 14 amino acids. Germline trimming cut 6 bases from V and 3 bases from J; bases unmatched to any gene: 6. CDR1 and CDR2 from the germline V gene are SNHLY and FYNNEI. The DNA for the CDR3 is TGTGCCAGCAGCGCACTAGCGGATGAAGAGACCCAGTACTTC. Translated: CASSALADEETQYF.

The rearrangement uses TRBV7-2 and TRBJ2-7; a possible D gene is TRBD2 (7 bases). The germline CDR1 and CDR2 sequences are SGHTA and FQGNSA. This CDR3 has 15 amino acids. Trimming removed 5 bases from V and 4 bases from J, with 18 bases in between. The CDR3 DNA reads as TGTGCCAGCAGCACTGAAAGGGGGAGGGTGTACGAGCAGTACTTC. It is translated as CASSTERGRVYEQYF.

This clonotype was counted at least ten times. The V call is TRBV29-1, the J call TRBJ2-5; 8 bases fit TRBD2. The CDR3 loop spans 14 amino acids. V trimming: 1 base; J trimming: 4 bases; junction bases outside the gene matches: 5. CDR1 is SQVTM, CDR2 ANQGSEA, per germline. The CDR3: CSVEGAGGGETQYF. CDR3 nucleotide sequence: TGCAGCGTTGAAGGCGCGGGAGGTGGAGAGACCCAGTACTTC.

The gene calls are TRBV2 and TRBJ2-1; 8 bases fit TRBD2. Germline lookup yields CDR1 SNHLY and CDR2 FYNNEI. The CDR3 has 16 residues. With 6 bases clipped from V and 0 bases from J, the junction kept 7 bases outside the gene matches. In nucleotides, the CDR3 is TGTGCCAGCAGGGGCGAGCGGGAGCCCTCCTACAATGAGCAGTTCTTC. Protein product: CASRGEREPSYNEQFF.

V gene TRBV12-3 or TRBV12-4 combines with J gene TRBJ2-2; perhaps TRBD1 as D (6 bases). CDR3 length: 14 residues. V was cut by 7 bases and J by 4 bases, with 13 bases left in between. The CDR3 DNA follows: TGTGCCAGCAAGAGAGGGGGACCCACCGGGGAGCTGTTTTTT. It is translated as CASKRGGPTGELFF.

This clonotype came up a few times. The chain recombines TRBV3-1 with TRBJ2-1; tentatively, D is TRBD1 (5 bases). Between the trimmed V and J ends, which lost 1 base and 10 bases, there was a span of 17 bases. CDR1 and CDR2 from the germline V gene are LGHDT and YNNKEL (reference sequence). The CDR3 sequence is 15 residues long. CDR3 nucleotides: TGTGCCAGCAGCCAAGGTAGGGGAATATCTGACGAGCAGTTCTTC. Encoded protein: CASSQGRGISDEQFF.

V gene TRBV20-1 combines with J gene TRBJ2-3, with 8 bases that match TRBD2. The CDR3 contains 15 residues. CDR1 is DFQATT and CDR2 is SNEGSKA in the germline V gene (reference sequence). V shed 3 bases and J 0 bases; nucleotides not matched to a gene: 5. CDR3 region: CSARGAGVSTDTQYF. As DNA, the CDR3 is TGCAGTGCTAGGGGAGCGGGAGTTAGCACAGATACGCAGTATTTT.

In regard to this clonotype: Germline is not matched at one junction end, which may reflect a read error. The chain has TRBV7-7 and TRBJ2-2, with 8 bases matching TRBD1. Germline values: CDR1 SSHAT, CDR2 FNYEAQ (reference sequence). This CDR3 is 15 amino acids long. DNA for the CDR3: TGTGCTAGCAGCCGCGGGACAGGGAACACCGGGGAGCTGTTTTTT. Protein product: CASSRGTGNTGELFF.

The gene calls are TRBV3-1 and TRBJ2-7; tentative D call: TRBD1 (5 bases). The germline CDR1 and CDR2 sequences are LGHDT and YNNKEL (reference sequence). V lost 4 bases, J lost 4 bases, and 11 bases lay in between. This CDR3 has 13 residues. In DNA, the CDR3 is TGTGCCAGCAGCCGACAGCCAACTTACGAGCAGTACTTC. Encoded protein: CASSRQPTYEQYF.

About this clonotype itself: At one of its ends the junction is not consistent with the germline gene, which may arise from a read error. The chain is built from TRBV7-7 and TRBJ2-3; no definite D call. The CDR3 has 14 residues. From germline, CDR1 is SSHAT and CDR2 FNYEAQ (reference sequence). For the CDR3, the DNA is TGTGCTAGCAGCCCGGTCGCTCGCACAGATACGCAGTATTTT. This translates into CASSPVARTDTQYF.

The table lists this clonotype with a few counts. The CDR3 DNA reads as TGTGCCAGCAGCTCCGGCCCAACAGATACGCAGTATTTT. This translates into CASSSGPTDTQYF. The chain recombines TRBV7-9 with TRBJ2-3; D unclear. Trimming shortened V by 4 bases and J by 3 bases, and 8 bases separated the two germline ends. The germline V gene has CDR1 SEHNR and CDR2 FQNEAQ (reference sequence). CDR3 length: 13 residues.

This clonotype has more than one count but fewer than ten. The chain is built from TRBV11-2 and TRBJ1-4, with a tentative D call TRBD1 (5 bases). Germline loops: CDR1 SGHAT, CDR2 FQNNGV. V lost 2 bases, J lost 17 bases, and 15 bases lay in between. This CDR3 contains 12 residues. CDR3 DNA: TGTGCCAGCAGCTTAAGCGAGGGACGAACATTTTTT. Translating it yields CASSLSEGRTFF. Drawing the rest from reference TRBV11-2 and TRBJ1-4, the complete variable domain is EAGVAQSPRYKIIEKRQSVAFWCNPISGHATLYWYQQILGQGPKLLIQFQNNGVVDDSQLPKDRFSAERLKGVDSTLKIQPAKLEDSAVYLCASSLSEGRTFFGSGTQLSVL.

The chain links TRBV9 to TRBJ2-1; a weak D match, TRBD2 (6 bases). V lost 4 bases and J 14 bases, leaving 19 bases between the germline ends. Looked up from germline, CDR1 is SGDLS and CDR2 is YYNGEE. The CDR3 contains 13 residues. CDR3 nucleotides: TGTGCCAGCAGCCTCGCTGGGGGAGTAGCGGAGTTCTTC. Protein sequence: CASSLAGGVAEFF.

CDR3 nucleotide sequence: TGCGCCAGCAGCTTGGTCTCAGCCGATGAAAAACTGTTTTTT. Translated, it gives CASSLVSADEKLFF. The rearrangement links TRBV5-1 to TRBJ1-4; no reliable D call. Looked up from germline, CDR1 is SGHRS and CDR2 is YFSETQ. The V gene lost 0 bases and the J gene lost 6 bases, with 9 bases spanning the gap. The length of the CDR3 is 14 residues.

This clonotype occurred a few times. This chain's CDR3 is CASSLGQQTEKLFF. In DNA form, the CDR3 reads TGCGCCAGCAGCTTGGGACAGCAGACTGAAAAACTGTTTTTT. The chain joins TRBV5-1 to TRBJ1-4; D possibly corresponds to TRBD1 (5 bases). Per germline, CDR1 SGHRS and CDR2 YFSETQ. This CDR3 is 14 amino acids long. Trimming pared 0 bases from V and 7 bases from J, leaving 10 bases between.

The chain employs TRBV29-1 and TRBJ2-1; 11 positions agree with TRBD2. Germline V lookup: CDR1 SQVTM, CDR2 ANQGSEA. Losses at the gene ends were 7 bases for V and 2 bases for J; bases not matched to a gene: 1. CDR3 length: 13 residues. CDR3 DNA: TGCAGCGGGGGACTAGCGGCCTACAATGAGCAGTTCTTC. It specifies CSGGLAAYNEQFF.

DNA of the CDR3: TGTGCCAGCAGCTTTGCCTTCGAGCAGTACTTC. This encodes CASSFAFEQYF. The chain links TRBV7-2 to TRBJ2-7, with D unclear. V was shortened by 3 bases and J by 6 bases, with 6 bases between the two germline ends. Germline V gives CDR1 SGHTA, CDR2 FQGNSA. The CDR3 runs to 11 residues.

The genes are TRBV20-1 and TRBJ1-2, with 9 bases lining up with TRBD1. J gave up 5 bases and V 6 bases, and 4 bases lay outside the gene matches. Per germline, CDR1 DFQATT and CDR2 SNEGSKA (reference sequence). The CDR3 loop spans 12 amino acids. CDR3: CSAGDREYGYTF. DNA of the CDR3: TGCAGTGCAGGGGACAGGGAGTATGGCTACACCTTC.

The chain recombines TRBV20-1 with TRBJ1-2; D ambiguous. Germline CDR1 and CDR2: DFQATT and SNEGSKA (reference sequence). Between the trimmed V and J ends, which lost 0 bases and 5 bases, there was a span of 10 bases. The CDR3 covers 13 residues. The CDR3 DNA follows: TGCAGTGCTAGAGATCGACCCTTGTATGGCTACACCTTC. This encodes CSARDRPLYGYTF.

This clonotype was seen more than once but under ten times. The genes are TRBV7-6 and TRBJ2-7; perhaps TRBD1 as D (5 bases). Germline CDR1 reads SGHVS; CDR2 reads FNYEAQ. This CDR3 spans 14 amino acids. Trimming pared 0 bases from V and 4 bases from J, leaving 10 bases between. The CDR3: CASSLAAGSYEQYF. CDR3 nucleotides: TGTGCCAGCAGCTTAGCGGCAGGGTCGTACGAGCAGTACTTC.

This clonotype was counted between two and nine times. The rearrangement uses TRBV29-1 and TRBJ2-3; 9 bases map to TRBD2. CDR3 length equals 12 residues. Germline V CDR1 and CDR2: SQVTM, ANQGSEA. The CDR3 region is CGLAGRGDTQYF. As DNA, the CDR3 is TGCGGGCTAGCGGGAAGGGGGGATACGCAGTATTTT.

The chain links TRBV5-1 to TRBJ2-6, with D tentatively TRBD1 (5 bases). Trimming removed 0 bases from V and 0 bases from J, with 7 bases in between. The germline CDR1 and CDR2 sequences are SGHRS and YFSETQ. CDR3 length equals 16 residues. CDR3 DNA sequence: TGCGCCAGCAGCTTGGACAGGAACTCTGGGGCCAACGTCCTGACTTTC. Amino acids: CASSLDRNSGANVLTF.